These T cell receptor beta chains were read from a single sample in a study of T cell responses to AZD1222 COVID-19 vaccine. Measured with immunoSEQ multiplex PCR; TCRdb has only the in-frame clones, and not every one. The sample lists roughly 120,000 clones; more than 75% were seen once. Sequenced material: peripheral blood, taken on day 0 of AZD1222 vaccination. The source of these receptors is an adult in good health. CDR3s include the opening cysteine and the closing phenylalanine or tryptophan. Fields, in order: V gene, J gene, D gene, clone size, CDR3 protein, CDR3 DNA. D genes are given only for firm matches. Clone size is not always given. Where it is, it says once, few, many or a class for expanded clones.

TRBV6-2/TRBV6-3	TRBJ2-1	TRBD1	NA	CASSYSLDRVLYNEQFF	TGTGCCAGCAGTTACTCTTTAGACAGGGTCCTCTACAATGAGCAGTTCTTC
TRBV10-2	TRBJ2-1	TRBD2	NA	CASSGTSGRAVNNEQFF	TGCGCCAGCAGTGGGACTAGCGGGAGGGCCGTAAACAATGAGCAGTTCTTC
TRBV4-1	TRBJ2-5	NA	NA	CASTIGPGGYF	TGCGCCAGCACCATTGGCCCCGGGGGGTACTTC
TRBV18	TRBJ1-4	NA	few	CASSPSPPGVAEKLFF	TGTGCCAGCTCACCATCCCCCCCAGGGGTAGCGGAAAAACTGTTTTTT
TRBV7-9	TRBJ2-7	NA	NA	CASSALTGFPGEQYF	TGTGCCAGCAGTGCCCTGACGGGGTTTCCTGGCGAGCAGTACTTC
TRBV5-1	TRBJ1-1	NA	NA	CASSLADRDHEAFF	TGCGCCAGCAGCTTGGCCGACAGAGACCATGAAGCTTTCTTT
TRBV5-1	TRBJ1-1	TRBD1	NA	CASSLGQGKVTEAFF	TGCGCCAGCAGCTTGGGACAGGGTAAGGTAACTGAAGCTTTCTTT
TRBV28	TRBJ1-2	NA	NA	CASSLVPGPQNTF	TGTGCCAGCAGTTTAGTGCCGGGACCACAAAACACCTTC
TRBV29-1	TRBJ2-1	TRBD2	NA	CSVVGLAGVNYNEQFF	TGCAGCGTCGTTGGACTAGCGGGAGTAAACTACAATGAGCAGTTCTTC
TRBV3-1/TRBV3-2	TRBJ1-5	NA	NA	CASSQDGRQPQHF	TGTGCCAGCAGCCAAGATGGGCGGCAGCCCCAGCATTTT
TRBV18	TRBJ1-3	NA	NA	CASSQMGLQSNTIYF	TGTGCCAGCTCACAGATGGGACTCCAGAGTAACACCATATATTTT
TRBV28	TRBJ2-1	NA	NA	CASSLPTGYNEQFF	TGTGCCAGCAGTTTACCTACAGGATACAATGAGCAGTTCTTC
TRBV7-9	TRBJ2-7	TRBD2	few	CASSTGLAGGYEQYF	TGTGCCAGCAGCACGGGACTAGCGGGAGGCTACGAGCAGTACTTC
TRBV15	TRBJ1-4	NA	few	CATSRVVGAGRHSTNEKLFF	TGTGCCACCAGCAGAGTGGTGGGGGCAGGGCGACACTCGACTAATGAAAAACTGTTTTTT
TRBV27	TRBJ2-7	NA	many	CASMGGASYEQYF	TGTGCCAGCATGGGGGGGGCCTCCTACGAGCAGTACTTC
TRBV9	TRBJ1-2	NA	NA	CASSTRWGSGYTF	TGTGCCAGCAGCACCAGGTGGGGGAGTGGCTACACCTTC
TRBV4-2	TRBJ2-7	TRBD2	NA	CASSQDRTSGGSYEQYF	TGTGCCAGCAGCCAAGACCGGACTAGCGGGGGTTCCTACGAGCAGTACTTC
TRBV4-1	TRBJ1-1	TRBD1	NA	CASSASTGVRAFF	TGCGCCAGCAGCGCCTCGACAGGGGTTAGAGCTTTCTTT
TRBV27	TRBJ1-2	TRBD1	NA	CASSLLPGQGRNYGYTF	TGTGCCAGCAGTCTCCTACCGGGACAGGGGCGGAACTATGGCTACACCTTC
TRBV7-2	TRBJ2-3	NA	NA	CASSWKGGSTDTQYF	TGTGCCAGCAGCTGGAAAGGGGGTAGCACAGATACGCAGTATTTT
TRBV11-3	TRBJ2-5	NA	NA	CASSLYTEETQYF	TGTGCCAGCAGCTTATACACAGAAGAGACCCAGTACTTC
TRBV10-2	TRBJ2-7	NA	few	CASRPPYGSYEQYF	TGCGCCAGCAGGCCCCCCTATGGCTCCTACGAGCAGTACTTC
TRBV19	TRBJ2-7	NA	NA	CASSIAALGAYEQYF	TGTGCCAGTAGTATTGCGGCGCTGGGAGCCTACGAGCAGTACTTC
TRBV4-2	TRBJ2-7	TRBD1	NA	CASSQDRSTGTVAYEQYF	TGTGCCAGCAGCCAAGATCGTTCAACCGGGACAGTGGCCTACGAGCAGTACTTC
TRBV10-2	TRBJ1-1	TRBD1	NA	CASSGQGRMNTEAFF	TGCGCCAGCAGTGGACAGGGTAGGATGAACACTGAAGCTTTCTTT
TRBV5-6	TRBJ2-3	NA	NA	CASSFDPGIRTAQYF	TGTGCCAGCAGCTTTGATCCGGGGATACGCACTGCGCAGTATTTT
TRBV28	TRBJ2-3	TRBD1	NA	CASRQGATDTQYF	TGTGCCAGCAGACAGGGGGCCACAGATACGCAGTATTTT
TRBV19	TRBJ2-3	NA	NA	CASSIGMVADTQYF	TGTGCCAGTAGTATAGGGATGGTCGCAGATACGCAGTATTTT
TRBV27	TRBJ1-2	TRBD1	NA	CASSFSDRDGGYTF	TGTGCCAGCAGTTTCTCTGACAGGGATGGCGGCTACACCTTC
TRBV11-2	TRBJ1-1	TRBD1	few	CASSFQQGAGSTEAFF	TGTGCCAGCAGCTTCCAGCAGGGGGCAGGTAGTACTGAAGCTTTCTTT
TRBV10-2	TRBJ1-4	NA	NA	CASTQGIPNEKLFF	TGCGCCAGCACCCAGGGGATACCTAATGAAAAACTGTTTTTT
TRBV11-2	TRBJ2-1	TRBD1	once	CASSSGQWSEQFF	TGTGCCAGCAGCTCGGGACAGTGGAGTGAGCAGTTCTTC
TRBV2	TRBJ2-4	NA	once	CASSTDPLAKNIQYF	TGTGCCAGCAGTACAGACCCATTAGCCAAAAACATTCAGTACTTC
TRBV4-3	TRBJ1-2	NA	NA	CASSQDRGVGYGYTF	TGCGCCAGCAGCCAAGATCGGGGGGTGGGCTATGGCTACACCTTC
TRBV3-1/TRBV3-2	TRBJ2-7	NA	NA	CASSQGPTYEQYF	TGTGCCAGCAGCCAAGGACCTACCTACGAGCAGTACTTC
TRBV3-1/TRBV3-2	TRBJ2-5	NA	NA	CASSPYISVRETQYF	TGTGCCAGCAGCCCCTATATCTCGGTCCGGGAGACCCAGTACTTC
TRBV4-2	TRBJ1-5	NA	NA	CASSQASQGNQPQHF	TGTGCCAGCAGCCAAGCTTCACAGGGCAATCAGCCCCAGCATTTT
TRBV5-5	TRBJ1-5	NA	few	CASSSSPGRNQPQHF	TGTGCCAGCAGCTCCTCTCCAGGTCGAAATCAGCCCCAGCATTTT
TRBV28	TRBJ2-7	TRBD1	NA	CASRGAGGLLEQYF	TGTGCCAGCAGGGGGGCAGGGGGCCTACTGGAGCAGTACTTC
TRBV11-2	TRBJ2-1	TRBD2	NA	CASSPTILAGNEQFF	TGTGCCAGCAGCCCAACCATCCTAGCGGGGAATGAGCAGTTCTTC
TRBV30	TRBJ2-7	NA	NA	CAWTTGRVEQYF	TGTGCCTGGACCACGGGGCGGGTCGAGCAGTACTTC